This TCR beta chain appears in the sequencing data of a study of blood T cell repertoires in COVID-19. The CDR3 loop spans 14 amino acids. Germline CDR1 is SGHTS and CDR2 is YDEGEE. Trimming pared 1 base from V and 1 base from J, leaving 8 bases between. Produced via immunoSEQ multiplex PCR; TCRdb's table is partial and in-frame only. The data show 65,000 or so clones, over 70% seen once. V gene TRBV5-8 combines with J gene TRBJ1-1, with D hard to call. This sequence was found in a man aged 25 to 40 with COVID-19, enrolled during active disease. Sequencing used peripheral blood. DNA of the CDR3: TGTGCCAGCAGCTTGAGTCAAGCGAACACTGAAGCTTTCTTT. This gives the protein CASSLSQANTEAFF.